This is a list of T cell receptor beta chains from one sample in a study of cytomegalovirus exposure and HLA in healthy donors. The method was immunoSEQ multiplex PCR; TCRdb's version includes in-frame clones alone and lacks a portion of them. The data show roughly 100,000 clones, 65% to 85% seen once. Sequencing used PBMCs. These receptors originate from a male donor in good health and CMV-seronegative. The CDR3 runs from the conserved cysteine through the conserved F or W.

V gene,CDR3 protein
TRBV5-8,CASSLFWGDQPQHF
TRBV7-9,CSSSFSGGSYEQYF
TRBV4-1,CASSQPDSSYGYTF
TRBV7-2,CASSLGGSGTDTQYF
TRBV5-1,CASSLNPTALRDQPQHF
TRBV25-1,CASRRDSSYEQYF
TRBV9,CASSVGHRFTDTQYF
TRBV15,CATSSLGTETEAFF
TRBV4-2,CASSPSSGIGYEQYF
TRBV9,CASSVGPSGNTGELFF
TRBV11-1,CASSPTPTLFNEQFF
TRBV2,CASSDEASSYNEQFF
TRBV11-2,CASSSGAREGQYEQYF
TRBV6-1,CASSAGEIRYEQYF
TRBV4-2,CASSQGPQETQYF
TRBV4-3,CASSPGGQIHEKLFF
TRBV11-2,CASSLVGDEQYF
TRBV27,CASSSIDSYEQYF
TRBV27,CASSLSPPDSSYNSPLHF
TRBV18,CASSPGASGSYEQYF
TRBV7-2,CASSYRTDQDTGELFF
TRBV7-8,CASSLDRDHEQFF
TRBV4-2,CASSPGRSSYNEQFF
TRBV6-4,CASSDGGDTGELFF
TRBV19,CASSITTLAKNIQYF